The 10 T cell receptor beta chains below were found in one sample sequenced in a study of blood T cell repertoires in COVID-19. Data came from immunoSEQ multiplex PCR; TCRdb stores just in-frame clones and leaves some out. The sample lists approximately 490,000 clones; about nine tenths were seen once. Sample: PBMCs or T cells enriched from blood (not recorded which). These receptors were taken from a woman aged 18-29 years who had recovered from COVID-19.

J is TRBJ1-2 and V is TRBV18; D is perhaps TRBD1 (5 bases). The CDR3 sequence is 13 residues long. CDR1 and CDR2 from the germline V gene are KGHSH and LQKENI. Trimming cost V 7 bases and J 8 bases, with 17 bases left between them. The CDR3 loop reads CASCPGRESGYTF. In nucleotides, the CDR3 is TGTGCCAGCTGCCCAGGGAGGGAGTCAGGCTACACCTTC.

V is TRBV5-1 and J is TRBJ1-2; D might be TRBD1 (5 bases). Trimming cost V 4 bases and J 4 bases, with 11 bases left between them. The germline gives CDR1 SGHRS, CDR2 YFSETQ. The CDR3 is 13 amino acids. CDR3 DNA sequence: TGCGCCAGCAGCCCGGGGGGTACCTATGGCTACACCTTC. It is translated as CASSPGGTYGYTF.

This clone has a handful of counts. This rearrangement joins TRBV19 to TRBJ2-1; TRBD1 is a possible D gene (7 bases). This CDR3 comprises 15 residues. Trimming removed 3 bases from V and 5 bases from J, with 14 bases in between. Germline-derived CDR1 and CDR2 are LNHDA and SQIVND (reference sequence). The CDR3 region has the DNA TGTGCCAGTAGTATCCTTCAGGGGGAGGACAATGAGCAGTTCTTC. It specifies CASSILQGEDNEQFF.

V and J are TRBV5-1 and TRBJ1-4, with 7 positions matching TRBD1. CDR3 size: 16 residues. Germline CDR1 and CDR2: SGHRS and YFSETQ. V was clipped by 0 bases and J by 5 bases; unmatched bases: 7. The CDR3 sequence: CASSLDPTGFNEKLFF. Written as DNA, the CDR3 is TGCGCCAGCAGCTTGGACCCGACAGGGTTCAATGAAAAACTGTTTTTT.

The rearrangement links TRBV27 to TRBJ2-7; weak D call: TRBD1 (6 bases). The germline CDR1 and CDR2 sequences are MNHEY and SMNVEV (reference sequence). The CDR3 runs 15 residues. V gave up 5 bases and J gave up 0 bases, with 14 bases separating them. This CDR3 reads CASSTRQANSYEQYF. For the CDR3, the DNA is TGTGCCAGCAGTACCCGACAGGCAAACTCCTACGAGCAGTACTTC.

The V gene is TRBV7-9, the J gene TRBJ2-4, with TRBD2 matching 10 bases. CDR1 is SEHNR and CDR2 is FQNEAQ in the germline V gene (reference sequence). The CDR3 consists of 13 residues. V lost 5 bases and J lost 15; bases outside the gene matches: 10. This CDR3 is CASSLDLRLAGYF. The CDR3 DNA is TGTGCCAGCAGCCTAGACCTAAGACTAGCGGGGTACTTC. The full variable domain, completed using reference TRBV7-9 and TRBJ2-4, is DTGVSQNPRHKITKRGQNVTFRCDPISEHNRLYWYRQTLGQGPEFLTYFQNEAQLEKSRLLSDRFSAERPKGSFSTLEIQRTEQGDSAMYLCASSLDLRLAGYFGAGTRLSVL.

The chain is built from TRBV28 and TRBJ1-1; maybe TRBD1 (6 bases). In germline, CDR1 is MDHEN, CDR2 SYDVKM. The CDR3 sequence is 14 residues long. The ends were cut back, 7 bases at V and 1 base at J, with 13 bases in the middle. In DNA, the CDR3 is TGTGCCAGCATATCACAGGGCAAGAACACTGAAGCTTTCTTT. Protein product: CASISQGKNTEAFF.

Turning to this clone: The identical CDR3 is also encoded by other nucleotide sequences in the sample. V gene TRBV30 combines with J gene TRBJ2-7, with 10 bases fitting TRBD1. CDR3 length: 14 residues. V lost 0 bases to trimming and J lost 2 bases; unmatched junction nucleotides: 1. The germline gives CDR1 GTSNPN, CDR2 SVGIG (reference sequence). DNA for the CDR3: TGTGCCTGGAGTGTGGGGACAGGGGCCTACGAGCAGTACTTC. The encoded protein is CAWSVGTGAYEQYF.

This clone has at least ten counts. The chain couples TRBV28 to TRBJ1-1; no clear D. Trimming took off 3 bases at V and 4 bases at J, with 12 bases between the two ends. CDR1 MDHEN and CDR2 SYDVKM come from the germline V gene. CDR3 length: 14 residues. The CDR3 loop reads CASSFLEVSTEAFF. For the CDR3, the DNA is TGTGCCAGCAGTTTCTTAGAAGTAAGCACTGAAGCTTTCTTT.

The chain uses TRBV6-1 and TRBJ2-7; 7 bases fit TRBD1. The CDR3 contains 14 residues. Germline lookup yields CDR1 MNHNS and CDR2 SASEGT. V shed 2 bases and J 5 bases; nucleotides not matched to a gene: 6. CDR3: CASSERRQGNEQYF. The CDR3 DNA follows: TGTGCCAGCAGTGAACGAAGACAGGGAAACGAGCAGTACTTC.